This passage covers 14 T cell receptor beta chains from one sample sequenced in a study of blood T cell repertoires in COVID-19. Assay: immunoSEQ multiplex PCR; the TCRdb copy retains only in-frame clones and omits some. The sample holds about 180,000 clones, around 85% seen once. The sample comprised peripheral blood. These receptor sequences come from a human donor with active or convalescent COVID-19. The donor label of this sample is uncertain.

The chain joins TRBV18 to TRBJ1-1, with unresolved D. The CDR3 contains 13 residues. Germline V gives CDR1 KGHSH, CDR2 LQKENI. The V gene lost 2 bases and the J gene lost 1 base, with 5 bases spanning the gap. The CDR3 bases are TGTGCCAGCTCACCAAACTCGAACACTGAAGCTTTCTTT. Translation: CASSPNSNTEAFF.

The CDR3 loop reads CASVGNEQFF. In DNA, the CDR3 is TGTGCCAGCGTCGGTAATGAGCAGTTCTTC. The rearrangement joins TRBV7-6 to TRBJ2-1; D call uncertain. In germline, CDR1 is SGHVS, CDR2 FNYEAQ. V lost 8 bases to trimming and J lost 7 bases, with 6 bases between them. The CDR3 has 10 amino acids.

This clone was recorded a few times. The chain employs TRBV4-1 and TRBJ2-7; the match to TRBD1 covers 9 bases. The germline gives CDR1 MGHRA, CDR2 YSYEKL. V was pared by 4 bases and J by 0 bases, with 4 bases of the junction left unmatched. The CDR3 covers 15 residues. The CDR3: CASSPGQGRSYEQYF. The DNA of the CDR3 is TGCGCCAGCAGCCCGGGACAGGGTCGCTCCTACGAGCAGTACTTC.

The CDR3 reads CASTTLQGASNQPQHF. Here the CDR3 DNA reads TGTGCCAGCACCACCCTACAGGGGGCCAGCAATCAGCCCCAGCATTTT. The genes are TRBV7-3 and TRBJ1-5; 9 bases are a match to TRBD1. Per germline, CDR1 SGHTA and CDR2 FQGTGA. With V trimmed by 7 bases and J by 1 base, 8 bases remained unmatched. This CDR3 is built from 16 residues.

The chain joins TRBV5-5 to TRBJ2-4; a weak D match, TRBD1 (6 bases). The CDR3 runs 13 residues. CDR1 and CDR2 (germline): SGHKS, YYEKEE (reference sequence). The V end lost 4 bases, the J end lost 9 bases, and 14 bases lay between the germline ends. CDR3 sequence (DNA): TGTGCCAGCAGCATAAACAGGGCTAGCATTCAGTACTTC. This translates into CASSINRASIQYF.

The genes are TRBV6-2 or TRBV6-3 and TRBJ1-6; D unresolved. V was clipped by 6 bases and J by 6 bases, with 18 bases between them. The CDR3 contains 16 residues. CDR1 and CDR2 (germline): MNHEY, SVGEGT. The CDR3 protein is CASSTATTILNSPLHF. The CDR3 coding sequence is TGTGCCAGCAGCACCGCTACAACTATTCTTAATTCACCCCTCCACTTT.

The chain is built from TRBV19 and TRBJ2-7, with 9 bases aligning to TRBD1. CDR3 size: 14 residues. Germline V gene data show CDR1 as LNHDA and CDR2 as SQIVND (reference sequence). V shed 7 bases, J shed 1 base, and the junction held 5 bases outside the gene matches. The CDR3 DNA sequence: TGTGCCAGTACTCGGACAGGGGAGTCCTACGAGCAGTACTTC. Protein product: CASTRTGESYEQYF.

In its sample, this clone was seen once. The chain has TRBV3-1 (or the pseudogene TRBV3-2) and TRBJ2-1; 8 bases line up with TRBD2. Germline assignment: CDR1 LGHDT and CDR2 YNNKEL (reference sequence). The CDR3 has 20 amino acids. Trimming took 0 bases from V and 6 from J; bases not matched to a gene: 19. The CDR3 reads CASSQDPHRAGTSLVNEQFF. CDR3 nucleotide sequence: TGTGCCAGCAGCCAAGATCCGCATAGAGCCGGGACTAGTCTCGTCAATGAGCAGTTCTTC.

This chain uses TRBV7-2 with TRBJ2-7; tentatively, D is TRBD2 (6 bases). The CDR3 totals 15 residues. V dropped 2 bases and J dropped 7 bases, with 18 bases sitting between them. Looked up from germline, CDR1 is SGHTA and CDR2 is FQGNSA. The CDR3 reads CASSLLWEASREQYF. CDR3 coding DNA: TGTGCCAGCAGCTTATTGTGGGAGGCCTCACGGGAGCAGTACTTC.

This sequence joins TRBV7-3 and TRBJ2-1, with 8 nucleotides matching TRBD2. CDR3 length: 15 residues. The germline V gene encodes CDR1 SGHTA and CDR2 FQGTGA. The V segment lost 0 bases and the J segment 7 bases; nucleotides outside the gene matches: 5. CDR3 region: CASSLTDGTRNEQFF. CDR3 coding DNA: TGTGCCAGCAGCTTAACGGACGGGACTAGAAATGAGCAGTTCTTC.

The chain uses TRBV11-3 and TRBJ2-7; TRBD2 agrees at 9 bases. The J segment lost 4 bases and the V segment lost 0 bases, leaving 7 bases of the junction unmatched. Germline CDR1 SGHNT, CDR2 YENEEA. The CDR3 has 16 residues. Here the CDR3 reads CASSLEGSGRVYEQYF. For the CDR3, the DNA is TGTGCCAGCAGCTTAGAAGGTAGCGGGAGAGTATACGAGCAGTACTTC.

This rearrangement joins TRBV7-8 to TRBJ2-7, with a possible D match to TRBD1 (5 bases). The CDR3 is made up of 13 amino acids. Trimming stripped 1 base from V and 6 bases from J, with 10 bases between. CDR1 is SGHVS and CDR2 is FQNEAQ in the germline V gene. CDR3 sequence (DNA): TGTGCCAGCAGCTTAGGTGGCAGGGTCGAGCAGTACTTC. This encodes CASSLGGRVEQYF.

CDR3 protein: CATSGGQGNTGELFF. In DNA form, the CDR3 reads TGTGCCACCAGTGGAGGACAGGGGAACACCGGGGAGCTGTTTTTT. The chain carries TRBV24-1 and TRBJ2-2; 8 bases fit TRBD1. Germline V CDR1 and CDR2: KGHDR, SFDVKD. The CDR3 sequence is 15 residues long. J lost 1 base, V lost 5 bases, and 2 bases had no gene match.

This chain connects TRBV6-5 to TRBJ2-7, with D possibly TRBD1 on 5 matching bases. The length of the CDR3 is 15 residues. V lost 7 bases and J 0 bases, leaving 16 bases between the germline ends. Germline values: CDR1 MNHEY, CDR2 SVGAGI. Here the CDR3 DNA reads TGTGCCAGCATCGCCGGTGGGGCGAGCTCCTACGAGCAGTACTTC. Translated: CASIAGGASSYEQYF.